This entry is about one TCR beta chain. The CDR3 totals 17 residues. In germline, CDR1 is SGHRS, CDR2 YFSETQ. V was trimmed by 2 bases and J by 0 bases, leaving 12 bases between them. PBMC libraries mostly used around 460 ng of input genomic DNA, with six replicates per sample. Libraries were prepared by immunoSEQ multiplex PCR; TCRdb keeps only in-frame clonotypes and omits some of them. The data hold about 80,000 clones, with approximately 84% observed a single time. This entry is derived from a study of neoadjuvant anti-PD-1 for oral cavity cancer. Looking at the study overall: Patients without progression received a fourth nivolumab dose around day 43, then surgical resection on days 50-56.

Patients had HPV-negative, locally advanced oral cavity squamous cell carcinoma. Analysis of PBMCs was direct, with no culture step. The sequence was collected from a person aged 40-85 years with oral cavity squamous cell carcinoma. The chain joins TRBV5-1 to TRBJ2-6; D is ambiguous. This specimen was PBMCs, taken before nivolumab (anti-PD-1) treatment. The DNA for the CDR3 is TGCGCCAGCAGCTTATGGCAGGCAAACTCTGGGGCCAACGTCCTGACTTTC. Translation gives CASSLWQANSGANVLTF.